The 26 T cell receptor beta chains reported below all come from one sample, sequenced in a study of cytomegalovirus exposure and HLA in healthy donors. This PCR relied on a set of 60 Vbeta primers and 13 Jbeta primers. The method was immunoSEQ multiplex PCR; TCRdb's version includes in-frame clones alone and lacks a portion of them. The table includes approximately 150,000 clones, roughly 80% detected once. The sequencing sample was made of PBMCs. Receptor source: a human donor in good health.

This clone is a singleton in its sample. The V and J genes are TRBV19 and TRBJ1-1; possibly TRBD1 for D (6 bases). Germline values: CDR1 LNHDA, CDR2 SQIVND (reference sequence). V gave up 3 bases and J gave up 0 bases, with 8 bases separating them. This CDR3 has 14 amino acids. CDR3 coding DNA: TGTGCCAGTAGTATCGGACAGTTGAACACTGAAGCTTTCTTT. Translation gives CASSIGQLNTEAFF.

This chain uses TRBV5-1 with TRBJ2-5; 12 bases align to TRBD2. CDR1 is SGHRS, CDR2 YFSETQ, per germline. V lost 0 bases, J lost 2 bases, and 2 bases stayed unmatched. The CDR3 runs 16 residues. The CDR3 loop reads CASSLVTSGGQETQYF. In DNA form, the CDR3 reads TGCGCCAGCAGCTTGGTGACTAGCGGGGGACAAGAGACCCAGTACTTC.

The chain combines TRBV9 with TRBJ1-2; perhaps TRBD1 as D (5 bases). The V gene's germline CDR1 is SGDLS and CDR2 YYNGEE. There are 15 residues in the CDR3. The V end was cut by 0 bases, the J end by 4 bases, with 13 bases between. CDR3 nucleotide sequence: TGTGCCAGCAGCGTAGAGCGCAGGGCGTCCTATGGCTACACCTTC. Translated: CASSVERRASYGYTF.

This chain uses TRBV27 with TRBJ2-7, with D perhaps TRBD2 (5 bases). This CDR3 is 12 amino acids long. Germline CDR1 reads MNHEY; CDR2 reads SMNVEV (reference sequence). V lost 8 bases and J lost 0, with 8 bases in between. CDR3: CASGGSSYEQYF. The CDR3 DNA reads TGTGCCAGCGGAGGTAGCTCCTACGAGCAGTACTTC.

The J gene is TRBJ1-5, the V gene TRBV2; D is undetermined. This CDR3 has 15 amino acids. Germline assignment: CDR1 SNHLY and CDR2 FYNNEI. The V end was cut by 1 base, the J end by 5 bases, with 12 bases between. The CDR3: CASSEDRTEYQPQHF. The DNA for the CDR3 is TGTGCCAGCAGTGAAGATCGAACAGAGTATCAGCCCCAGCATTTT.

The chain is built from TRBV7-2 and TRBJ2-5; D ambiguous. CDR1 and CDR2 (germline): SGHTA, FQGNSA. The CDR3 is made up of 13 amino acids. The V and J ends lost 6 bases and 3 bases respectively, with 11 bases between them. The DNA of the CDR3 is TGTGCCAGCAGTTCCCCAACGGAAGAGACCCAGTACTTC. The encoded protein is CASSSPTEETQYF.

This sequence joins TRBV7-2 and TRBJ2-3, with D hard to call. The germline gives CDR1 SGHTA, CDR2 FQGNSA. Trimming took off 1 base at V and 1 base at J, with 6 bases between the two ends. This CDR3 is built from 14 residues. In DNA, the CDR3 is TGTGCCAGCAGCTTAGTCCCGGGCACAGATACGCAGTATTTT. Encoded protein: CASSLVPGTDTQYF.

The chain couples TRBV10-3 to TRBJ2-3; 13 nucleotides line up with TRBD2. Trimming cost V 6 bases and J 3 bases; bases outside gene matches: 3. Germline V lookup: CDR1 ENHRY, CDR2 SYGVKD. CDR3 length: 15 residues. The CDR3 DNA reads TGTGCCATCAGCTGGACTAGCGGGGGTACAGATACGCAGTATTTT. Its protein is CAISWTSGGTDTQYF.

The chain couples TRBV9 to TRBJ1-1; D possibly corresponds to TRBD1 (6 bases). Deletions cut 2 bases from V and 7 bases from J, with 18 bases between. Germline V lookup: CDR1 SGDLS, CDR2 YYNGEE. This CDR3 has 15 amino acids. The chain's CDR3 is CASSVTGKGENEAFF. The CDR3 nucleotides are TGTGCCAGCAGCGTGACAGGTAAGGGGGAAAATGAAGCTTTCTTT.

The gene calls are TRBV9 and TRBJ2-3; 9 nucleotides agree with TRBD1. The CDR3 loop spans 15 amino acids. Trimming cost V 4 bases and J 5 bases; bases outside gene matches: 8. Germline loops: CDR1 SGDLS, CDR2 YYNGEE. Here the CDR3 reads CASSQGQGYIDTQYF. The CDR3 DNA is TGTGCCAGCAGCCAGGGACAGGGTTATATAGATACGCAGTATTTT.

In its sample, this clone was seen once. The chain is built from TRBV19 and TRBJ1-1; D is ambiguous. The CDR3 spans 11 residues. Germline V gene data show CDR1 as LNHDA and CDR2 as SQIVND (reference sequence). V lost 8 bases to trimming and J lost 0 bases, with 4 bases between them. The CDR3 spells CASAMNTEAFF. DNA of the CDR3: TGTGCCAGTGCTATGAACACTGAAGCTTTCTTT.

The chain uses TRBV27 and TRBJ1-6; maybe TRBD1 (5 bases). Germline CDR1 MNHEY, CDR2 SMNVEV (reference sequence). The CDR3 has 14 amino acids. The germline V and J ends were trimmed by 2 bases and 8 bases, with 10 bases remaining between them. Here the CDR3 reads CASSLLRVDSPLHF. CDR3 nucleotide sequence: TGTGCCAGCAGTTTACTCAGGGTGGATTCACCCCTCCACTTT.

The chain employs TRBV13 and TRBJ2-5; 9 bases align to TRBD2. This CDR3 is 18 amino acids long. V was pared by 6 bases and J by 5 bases, with 19 bases of the junction left unmatched. Germline CDR1 and CDR2: PRHDT and FYEKMQ (reference sequence). The CDR3 spells CASSLGGVAGGRWETQYF. In DNA, the CDR3 is TGTGCCAGCAGTCTCGGAGGAGTGGCGGGGGGGCGGTGGGAGACCCAGTACTTC.

This chain connects TRBV18 to TRBJ1-6, with a tentative D call TRBD1 (6 bases). Trimming took off 5 bases at V and 6 bases at J, with 17 bases between the two ends. Germline V lookup: CDR1 KGHSH, CDR2 LQKENI. The CDR3 totals 16 residues. CDR3 sequence: CASSKTDSTRNSPLHF. The CDR3 nucleotides are TGTGCCAGCTCAAAGACGGACAGTACTCGTAATTCACCCCTCCACTTT.

The rearrangement uses TRBV10-3 and TRBJ2-3; no clear D. Germline CDR1 is ENHRY and CDR2 is SYGVKD. V was trimmed by 4 bases and J by 2 bases, leaving 10 bases between them. This CDR3 comprises 14 residues. The CDR3 nucleotides read TGTGCCATCAGTGCCGCCGACAACACAGATACGCAGTATTTT. Translation gives CAISAADNTDTQYF.

V gene TRBV5-6 combines with J gene TRBJ2-3; D uncertain. CDR3 length: 15 amino acids. Germline V gene lookup returns CDR1 SGHDT and CDR2 YYEEEE. V lost 0 bases and J lost 1, with 9 bases in between. CDR3 coding DNA: TGTGCCAGCAGCTTGGCCCCCACAGGCACAGATACGCAGTATTTT. It is translated as CASSLAPTGTDTQYF.

The genes are TRBV4-1 and TRBJ1-1; tentatively, D is TRBD1 (6 bases). Germline CDR1 reads MGHRA; CDR2 reads YSYEKL. V lost 3 bases, J lost 0 bases, and 14 bases lay in between. This CDR3 has 16 amino acids. The CDR3 DNA reads as TGCGCCAGCAGCCACCAAGGGGGGGCTCTGAACACTGAAGCTTTCTTT. It is translated as CASSHQGGALNTEAFF.

The CDR3 nucleotides are TGTGCCAGCCACCAGGGAGGCGGGAACACTGAAGCTTTCTTT. It encodes CASHQGGGNTEAFF. The chain is built from TRBV19 and TRBJ1-1, with D tentatively TRBD1 (5 bases). V gave up 9 bases and J gave up 1 base, with 15 bases separating them. The CDR3 loop spans 14 amino acids. Germline V lookup: CDR1 LNHDA, CDR2 SQIVND (reference sequence).

This clone was detected once. Written as DNA, the CDR3 is TGTGCCAGTAGATCAGAGCCGGGACTAGTAGAAGAGACCCAGTACTTC. It codes for CASRSEPGLVEETQYF. The V and J genes are TRBV19 and TRBJ2-5; the match to TRBD2 covers 8 bases. Looked up from germline, CDR1 is LNHDA and CDR2 is SQIVND (reference sequence). The CDR3 contains 16 residues. V was pared by 6 bases and J by 3 bases, with 12 bases of the junction left unmatched.

The chain couples TRBV7-2 to TRBJ2-7; TRBD2 aligns across 8 bases. V shed 5 bases, J shed 2 bases, and the junction held 5 bases outside the gene matches. The germline gives CDR1 SGHTA, CDR2 FQGNSA. CDR3 length: 14 residues. The CDR3 reads CASSPRAGAYEQYF. The CDR3 DNA is TGTGCCAGCAGCCCCAGAGCGGGGGCCTACGAGCAGTACTTC.

This chain joins TRBV14 and TRBJ2-7; tentatively, D is TRBD2 (5 bases). V was cut by 1 base and J by 7 bases, with 11 bases left in between. The CDR3 spans 13 residues. Germline CDR1 and CDR2: SGHDN and FVKESK. CDR3 sequence reads: CASSQAGSGEQYF. The CDR3 nucleotides read TGTGCCAGCAGCCAAGCTGGGAGTGGGGAGCAGTACTTC.

This rearrangement joins TRBV11-3 to TRBJ2-7; weak D call: TRBD1 (5 bases). V was pared by 5 bases and J by 6 bases, with 17 bases between. The CDR3 runs 14 residues. Per germline, CDR1 SGHNT and CDR2 YENEEA. In DNA form, the CDR3 reads TGTGCCAGCAGCGTTTCAGGGTGGAACTCCGAGCAGTACTTC. This gives the protein CASSVSGWNSEQYF.

V is TRBV5-4 and J is TRBJ2-2; 12 positions match TRBD1. The CDR3 is made up of 17 amino acids. After removal of 4 bases from V and 4 bases from J, the junction contained 8 bases not matched to a gene. Looked up from germline, CDR1 is SGHNT and CDR2 is YYREEE (reference sequence). The DNA for the CDR3 is TGTGCCAGCAGCGAAGGGACAGGGGGCCTCAGCACCGGGGAGCTGTTTTTT. Encoded protein: CASSEGTGGLSTGELFF.

V and J are TRBV6-5 and TRBJ2-3; 11 bases align to TRBD2. The CDR3 spans 16 residues. The V and J ends lost 2 bases and 3 bases, in that order; junction bases with no gene match: 4. The V gene's germline CDR1 is MNHEY and CDR2 SVGAGI. The CDR3 spells CASSYQLAGDTDTQYF. The CDR3 bases are TGTGCCAGCAGTTACCAACTAGCGGGGGATACAGATACGCAGTATTTT.

This chain links TRBV2 with TRBJ2-1, with 10 bases fitting TRBD2. V lost 3 bases to trimming and J lost 7 bases; unmatched junction nucleotides: 6. In germline, CDR1 is SNHLY, CDR2 FYNNEI. The CDR3 sequence is 15 residues long. The CDR3 here is CASSDIAGGMNEQFF. The CDR3 region has the DNA TGTGCCAGCAGTGATATAGCGGGGGGTATGAATGAGCAGTTCTTC. The full variable domain, completed using reference TRBV2 and TRBJ2-1, is EPEVTQTPSHQVTQMGQEVILRCVPISNHLYFYWYRQILGQKVEFLVSFYNNEISEKSEIFDDQFSVERPDGSNFTLKIRSTKLEDSAMYFCASSDIAGGMNEQFFGPGTRLTVL.

The chain recombines TRBV28 with TRBJ1-5; 7 nucleotides agree with TRBD1. With 3 bases clipped from V and 4 bases from J, the junction kept 9 bases outside the gene matches. From germline, CDR1 is MDHEN and CDR2 SYDVKM. This CDR3 is built from 16 residues. This CDR3 reads CASSFFGGGLNQPQHF. The CDR3 nucleotides are TGTGCCAGCAGTTTCTTTGGAGGGGGCCTAAATCAGCCCCAGCATTTT.